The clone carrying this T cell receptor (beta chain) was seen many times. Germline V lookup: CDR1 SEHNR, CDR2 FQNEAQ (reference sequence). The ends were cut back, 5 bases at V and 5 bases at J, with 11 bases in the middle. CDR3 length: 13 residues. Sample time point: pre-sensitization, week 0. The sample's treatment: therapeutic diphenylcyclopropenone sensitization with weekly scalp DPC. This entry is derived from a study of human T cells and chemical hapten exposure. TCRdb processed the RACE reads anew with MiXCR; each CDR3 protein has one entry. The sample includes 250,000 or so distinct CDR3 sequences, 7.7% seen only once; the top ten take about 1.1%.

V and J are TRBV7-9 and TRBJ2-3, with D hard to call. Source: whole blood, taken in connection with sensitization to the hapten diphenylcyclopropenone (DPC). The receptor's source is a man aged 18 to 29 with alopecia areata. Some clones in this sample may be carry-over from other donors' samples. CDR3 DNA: TGTGCCAGCAGCGCCCCGACCGAAGATACGCAGTATTTT. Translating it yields CASSAPTEDTQYF.